This TCR beta chain came from a study of tissue T cells after allogeneic stem cell transplantation. Regarding the study as a whole: Within patients, tissue anatomy strongly shaped TCR repertoire composition. The patient cohort was small and clinically heterogeneous, with limited sampling depth. Tissue-detected TCR repertoire was only partly captured by blood and spleen T cells.

The time point was: mouse harvest day 14 after allogeneic transplant. Tail vein injection delivered 10^7 T-cell-depleted bone marrow cells and 10^6 splenic CD5+ T cells. This mouse GVHD model was MHC-mismatched B6 to BALB/c, profiled day 7 or 14. Libraries were prepared by immunoSEQ multiplex PCR; TCRdb keeps only in-frame clonotypes and omits some of them. This table has about 7,700 clones, 36% appearing once. V was pared by 5 bases and J by 0 bases, with 5 bases between. The CDR3 is 13 residues long. Per germline, CDR1 LGHDT and CDR2 YNNKQL (reference sequence). This clone showed up just a few times. Antigen specificity is unknown. The germline and genes are mouse ones. Coverage ceases 1 residue before the CDR3 finishes, and the germline J gene fills in the end.

This receptor was taken from a female BALB/c mouse given C57BL/6 T cells with graft-versus-host disease after an allogeneic hematopoietic cell transplant. The chain links TRBV4 to TRBJ1-3; weak D call: TRBD1 (5 bases). Source material: skin. CDR3 residues: CASSQGSGNTLYF. CDR3 DNA, as far as it was read: TGTGCCAGCAGCCAGGGTTCTGGAAATACGCTCTAT. Variable domain in full (rest from reference TRBV4 and TRBJ1-3): ETAVFQTPNYHVTQVGNEVSFNCKQTLGHDTMYWYKQDSKKLLKIMFSYNNKQLIVNETVPRRFSPQSSDKAHLNLRIKSVEPEDSAVYLCASSQGSGNTLYFGEGSRLIVV.